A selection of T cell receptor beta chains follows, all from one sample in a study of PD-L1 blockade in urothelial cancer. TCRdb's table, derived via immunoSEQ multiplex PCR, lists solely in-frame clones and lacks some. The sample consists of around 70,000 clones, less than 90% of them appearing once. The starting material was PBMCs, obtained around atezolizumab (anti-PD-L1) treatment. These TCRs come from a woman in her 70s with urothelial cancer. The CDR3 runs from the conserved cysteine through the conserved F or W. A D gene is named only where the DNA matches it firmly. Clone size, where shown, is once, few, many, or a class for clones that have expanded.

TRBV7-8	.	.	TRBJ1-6	TGTGCCAGCAGCCCGAGGGGCAGGGGCTATAATTCACCCCTCCACTTT	CASSPRGRGYNSPLHF
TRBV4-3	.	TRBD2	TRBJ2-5	TGCGCCAGCAGCGCCGGACTAGCGGGGGGGAATCAAGAGACCCAGTACTTC	CASSAGLAGGNQETQYF
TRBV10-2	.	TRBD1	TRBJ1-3	TGCGCCAGCACTTCGACAGGGGAAGGTGGAAACACCATATATTTT	CASTSTGEGGNTIYF
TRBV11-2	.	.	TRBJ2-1	TGTGCCAGCAGCTTAAACCCTAACTACAATGAGCAGTTCTTC	CASSLNPNYNEQFF
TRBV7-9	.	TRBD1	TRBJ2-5	TGTGCCAGCAGCCCCGGGACAGGACAAGAGACCCAGTACTTC	CASSPGTGQETQYF
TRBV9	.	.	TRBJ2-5	TGTGCCAGCAGCGACGCAGGGGAGCAGACCCAGTACTTC	CASSDAGEQTQYF
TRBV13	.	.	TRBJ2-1	TGTGCCAGCAGCTTAGCTTACAATGAGCAGTTCTTC	CASSLAYNEQFF
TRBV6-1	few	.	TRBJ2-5	TGTGCCAGCAGTGAAATGGAGGTTTTGACCCAGTACTTC	CASSEMEVLTQYF
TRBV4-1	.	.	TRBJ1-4	TGCGCCAGCAGCGACCGGGCCCAGGCGGGTGAAAAACTGTTTTTT	CASSDRAQAGEKLFF
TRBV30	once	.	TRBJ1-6	TGTGCCTGGAGTTTAGAGGGTTTTCAGTCACCCCTCCACTTT	CAWSLEGFQSPLHF
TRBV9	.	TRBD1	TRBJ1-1	TGTGCCAGCAGCCCAGGACAGGGTGGCACTGAAGCTTTCTTT	CASSPGQGGTEAFF
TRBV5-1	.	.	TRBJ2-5	TGCGCCAGCAGCTTGGTGGCAGATCAAGAGACCCAGTACTTC	CASSLVADQETQYF
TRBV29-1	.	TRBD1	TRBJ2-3	TGCAGCGCCAGGGGGATATTGGTAGATACGCAGTATTTT	CSARGILVDTQYF
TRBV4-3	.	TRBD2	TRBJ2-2	TGCGCCAGCAGCCTGGGGAGGGAGATAATAGGGGAGCTGTTTTTT	CASSLGREIIGELFF
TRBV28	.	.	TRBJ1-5	TGTGCCAGCAGTTTGAGTGGTCGTAGCAATCAGCCCCAGCATTTT	CASSLSGRSNQPQHF
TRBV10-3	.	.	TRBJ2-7	TGTGCCATTCTAGATGGGTCCGGCAGCTCCTACGAGCAGTACTTC	CAILDGSGSSYEQYF
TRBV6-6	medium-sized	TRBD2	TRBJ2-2	TGTGCCAGCAGCCAGCGGGAGAGGAACACCGGGGAGCTGTTTTTT	CASSQRERNTGELFF
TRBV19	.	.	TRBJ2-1	TGTGCCAGTAGTGTGCGGGGAGCTGGCGATGAGCAGTTCTTC	CASSVRGAGDEQFF
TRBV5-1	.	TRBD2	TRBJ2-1	TGCGCCAGCAGCTTGTCAGGGACTAGCGGGTTAGACAATGAGCAGTTCTTC	CASSLSGTSGLDNEQFF
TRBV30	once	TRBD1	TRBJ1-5	TGTGCCTGGAGTACAGGGGGCGATCAGCCCCAGCATTTT	CAWSTGGDQPQHF
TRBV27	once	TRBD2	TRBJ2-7	TGTGCCAGCAGTCCGCCCCAGGAGCGGGGGTATTACGAGCAGTACTTC	CASSPPQERGYYEQYF
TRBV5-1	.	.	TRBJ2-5	TGCGCCAGCAGCCTCCGGGACCAAGAGACCCAGTACTTC	CASSLRDQETQYF
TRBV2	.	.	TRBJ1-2	TGTGCCAGCAGTGAACTGGGAGGGGGCTACACCTTC	CASSELGGGYTF
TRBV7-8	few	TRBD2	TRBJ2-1	TGTGCCAGCAGCTTAGTGCTAGCGGGTGGCTTTGAGCAGTTCTTC	CASSLVLAGGFEQFF
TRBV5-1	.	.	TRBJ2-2	TGCGCCAGCAGCGGAGGGGGGGTTGTATCCGGGGAGCTGTTTTTT	CASSGGGVVSGELFF
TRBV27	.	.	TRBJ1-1	TGTGCCAGCAGTGTTCACAGGGTATCTGAAGCTTTCTTT	CASSVHRVSEAFF
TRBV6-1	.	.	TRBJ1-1	TGTGCCAGCAGTGACATGGGGGGGACGAACACTGAAGCTTTCTTT	CASSDMGGTNTEAFF
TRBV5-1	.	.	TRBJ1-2	TGCGCCAGCAGCTTGGAGACTTCGACAGATGGCTACACCTTC	CASSLETSTDGYTF
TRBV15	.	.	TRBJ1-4	TGTGCCACCAGCGTTTACAGGGCGGAGAATGAAAAACTGTTTTTT	CATSVYRAENEKLFF
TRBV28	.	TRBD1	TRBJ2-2	TGTGCCAGCAAGGTGTCAGGGGGATTCGGGGAGCTGTTTTTT	CASKVSGGFGELFF
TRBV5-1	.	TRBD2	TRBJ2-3	TGCGCCAGCAGCTTGGATGGACTAGCGGGAGATACGCAGTATTTT	CASSLDGLAGDTQYF
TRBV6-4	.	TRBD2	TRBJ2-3	TGTGCCAGCAGGAATTTCCCGGCACTAGCGGGGGGTTTAGCAGATACGCAGTATTTT	CASRNFPALAGGLADTQYF
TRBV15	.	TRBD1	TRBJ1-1	TGTGCCACCAGTCAGGGGGCCTTTCCAATGAACACTGAAGCTTTCTTT	CATSQGAFPMNTEAFF
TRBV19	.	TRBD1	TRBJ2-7	TGTGCCAGTAGTATAACGACAGGGGGCTACGAGCAGTACTTC	CASSITTGGYEQYF
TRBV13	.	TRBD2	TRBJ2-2	TGTGCCAGCGTGCTGCGGGGGGCAGGGACCGGGGAGCTGTTTTTT	CASVLRGAGTGELFF
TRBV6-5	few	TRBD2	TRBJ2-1	TGTGCCAGCAGTTACGGGGGGACTAGCGGTTACAATGAGCAGTTCTTC	CASSYGGTSGYNEQFF
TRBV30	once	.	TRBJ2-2	TGTGCCTGGAGTCCCCTAGGTGCGTTGGGCACCGGGGAGCTGTTTTTT	CAWSPLGALGTGELFF
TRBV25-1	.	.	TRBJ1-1	TGTGCCAGCAGTGCAGGTGGCGCTGAAGCTTTCTTT	CASSAGGAEAFF
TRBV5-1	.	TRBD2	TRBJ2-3	TGCGCCAGCAGCTTGCTAGCGGGGGTTAGCACAGATACGCAGTATTTT	CASSLLAGVSTDTQYF
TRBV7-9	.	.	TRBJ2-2	TGTGCCAGCAGCCCCGCGGGCGGGGAGCTGTTTTTT	CASSPAGGELFF
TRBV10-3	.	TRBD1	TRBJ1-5	TGTGCCATCAGTGAAGGGAGCAGGGGGCGCAGCAATCAGCCCCAGCATTTT	CAISEGSRGRSNQPQHF
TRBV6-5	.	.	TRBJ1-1	TGTGCCAGCAGTTACTCGATGCGGGGTGGCACTGAAGCTTTCTTT	CASSYSMRGGTEAFF
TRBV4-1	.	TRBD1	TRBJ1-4	TGCGCCAGCAGCCTGGAAAGACAGGGGGGTGGAAAACTGTTTTTT	CASSLERQGGGKLFF
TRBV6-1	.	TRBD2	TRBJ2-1	TGTGCCAGCAGTGAACTAGCGGGGGGGTTGCTGGAGCAGTTCTTC	CASSELAGGLLEQFF
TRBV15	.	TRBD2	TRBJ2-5	TGTGCCACCAGCAGAGAACTAGCGGGGGGGCGGGAGACCCAGTACTTC	CATSRELAGGRETQYF
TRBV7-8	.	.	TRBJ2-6	TGTGCCAGCAGCTTATACGGCAGGGTAACCCTCTCTGGGGCCAACGTCCTGACTTTC	CASSLYGRVTLSGANVLTF
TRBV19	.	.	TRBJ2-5	TGTGCCAGTAGTATTAGGGGCCCGGACCAAGAGACCCAGTACTTC	CASSIRGPDQETQYF
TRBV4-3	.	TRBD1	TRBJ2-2	TGCGCCAGCAGCCAGGGGACAGGGACGAACACCGGGGAGCTGTTTTTT	CASSQGTGTNTGELFF
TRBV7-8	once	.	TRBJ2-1	TGTGCCAGCAGCTTGGGAGAGGGTGCCTCCTACAATGAGCAGTTCTTC	CASSLGEGASYNEQFF
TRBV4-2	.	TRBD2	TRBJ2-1	TGTGCCAGCAGCCACCCCTCTAGCGGGCTGAACTCCTACAATGAGCAGTTCTTC	CASSHPSSGLNSYNEQFF
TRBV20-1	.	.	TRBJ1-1	TGCAGTGCGCCCCTAAGGGGGGAAGCTTTCTTT	CSAPLRGEAFF